This T cell receptor beta chain was retrieved from a study of Graves' ophthalmopathy and Graves' hyperthyroidism. From RNA, the CDR3 regions of TCR beta chains were amplified and sequenced. The workflow started with a first-round RT-PCR run with HTBI primers and then moved on to a second-round multiplex PCR. MiXCR, applied by TCRdb to the multiplex PCR reads, yields one record per CDR3 protein. The sample records around 1.1 million distinct CDR3 sequences, about two fifths being singletons. Each hyperthyroidism patient was newly diagnosed, with under 2 months' duration, and aged 18 to 65. Other autoimmune diseases, uncontrolled infections, pregnancy or lactation excluded patients from enrollment. The diagnosis was founded upon clinical symptoms, serum thyroxine, TRAb, thyroid ultrasound and orbital computed tomography. The germline V gene encodes CDR1 LNHDA and CDR2 SQIVND (reference sequence). This CDR3 comprises 16 residues. V was clipped by 1 base and J by 5 bases, with 17 bases between them.

Study-wide findings and caveats: Thyroid clonotypes that were expanded above 0.001 frequency mostly also appeared in blood.

This clonotype was picked up many times. No antigen is known for it. The material sequenced was peripheral blood or thyroid tissue (not recorded which). J is TRBJ1-1 and V is TRBV19, with a weak D call TRBD1 (6 bases). The sequence was collected from an adult man with Graves' hyperthyroidism. CDR3 amino acids: CASSIVRWTAGTEAFF. The CDR3 DNA sequence: TGTGCCAGTAGTATAGTCCGATGGACAGCGGGGACTGAAGCTTTCTTT.